Listed here are 22 T cell receptor beta chains from one sample, sequenced in a study of radiation and T cells in renal cell carcinoma. Time point indicated: blood 4 weeks post-SBRT, at nephrectomy. This sample's treatment: 15 Gy SBRT to primary tumor, nephrectomy 4 weeks later. The protocol was immunoSEQ multiplex PCR, while the TCRdb copy is restricted to in-frame clones and leaves out a portion. This sample yields around 180,000 clones, of which around 89% are seen a single time; over 9% belongs to the top ten. Specimen: blood, collected from a patient whose treatment included radiotherapy and nephrectomy. These receptors all come from a woman between 45 and 65 years old with renal cell carcinoma.

This chain uses TRBV5-5 with TRBJ1-2; no clear D gene. Trimming took off 3 bases at V and 4 bases at J, with 7 bases between the two ends. This CDR3 comprises 12 residues. CDR1 is SGHKS, CDR2 YYEKEE, per germline (reference sequence). The CDR3 bases are TGTGCCAGCAGCTCCGACACCTATGGCTACACCTTC. As protein: CASSSDTYGYTF.

The chain has TRBV7-9 and TRBJ1-1; 7 bases line up with TRBD1. The germline V gene has CDR1 SEHNR and CDR2 FQNEAQ (reference sequence). The trim removed 4 bases at V and 6 bases at J, leaving 5 bases unmatched. The CDR3 spans 13 residues. CDR3 DNA: TGTGCCAGCAGCTCCCCAGGGGGGTCTGAAGCTTTCTTT. This translates into CASSSPGGSEAFF.

CDR3 in DNA: TGTGCCAGTAGTACGACCGTAATCACTGAAGCTTTCTTT. Translating it yields CASSTTVITEAFF. The chain combines TRBV19 with TRBJ1-1; D unresolved. The germline gives CDR1 LNHDA, CDR2 SQIVND (reference sequence). With 4 bases removed from V and 4 bases from J, the gap between germline ends came to 10 bases. The CDR3 runs 13 residues.

The V gene is TRBV29-1, the J gene TRBJ2-1; 14 positions agree with TRBD2. In germline, CDR1 is SQVTM, CDR2 ANQGSEA. CDR3 length equals 15 residues. V shed 1 base and J 11 bases; nucleotides not matched to a gene: 7. The CDR3 protein is CSVEVRGTSGGKQFF. The CDR3 coding sequence is TGCAGCGTTGAAGTAAGAGGGACTAGCGGGGGTAAGCAGTTCTTC.

This rearrangement joins TRBV7-6 to TRBJ2-5, with a possible D match to TRBD2 (5 bases). V was pared by 2 bases and J by 5 bases, with 12 bases between. The length of the CDR3 is 14 residues. Germline-derived CDR1 and CDR2 are SGHVS and FNYEAQ. CDR3 DNA: TGTGCCAGCAGCTTATCTAGCATAGGGGAGACCCAGTACTTC. It is translated as CASSLSSIGETQYF.

CDR3 region: CASSFIGGQPQHF. The CDR3 DNA follows: TGTGCCAGCAGCTTCATCGGCGGTCAGCCCCAGCATTTT. The chain couples TRBV7-2 to TRBJ1-5; D call uncertain. The CDR3 runs to 13 residues. CDR1 SGHTA and CDR2 FQGNSA come from the germline V gene. V was trimmed by 3 bases and J by 6 bases, leaving 9 bases between them.

This clone was observed once. The V and J genes are TRBV7-6 and TRBJ2-2; maybe TRBD1 (6 bases). The germline CDR1 and CDR2 sequences are SGHVS and FNYEAQ. Trimming removed 5 bases at V and 4 bases at J, with 14 bases between. The length of the CDR3 is 15 residues. The CDR3 coding sequence is TGTGCCAGCAGCAAGGGACAATTGGCCACCGGGGAGCTGTTTTTT. Translated, it gives CASSKGQLATGELFF.

This chain uses TRBV19 with TRBJ2-7; TRBD2 matches 7 bases. J gave up 0 bases and V 2 bases, and 10 bases lay outside the gene matches. The CDR3 length is 17 residues. The germline V gene encodes CDR1 LNHDA and CDR2 SQIVND (reference sequence). CDR3 sequence reads: CASSIKGPAGDSYEQYF. Here the CDR3 DNA reads TGTGCCAGTAGTATAAAAGGGCCCGCGGGGGACTCCTACGAGCAGTACTTC.

This rearrangement joins TRBV6-1 to TRBJ1-3; TRBD1 aligns across 7 bases. Germline V gives CDR1 MNHNS, CDR2 SASEGT. This CDR3 is built from 15 residues. The ends lost 6 bases at V and 0 bases at J; junction bases unmatched: 5. CDR3 amino acids: CASRAQGVSGNTIYF. The CDR3 region has the DNA TGTGCCAGCAGGGCCCAGGGGGTCTCTGGAAACACCATATATTTT.

The V and J genes are TRBV6-1 and TRBJ2-6; a possible D gene is TRBD1 (6 bases). Germline V gene sequence: CDR1 MNHNS, CDR2 SASEGT. Trimming took off 1 base at V and 12 bases at J, with 13 bases between the two ends. The CDR3 has 14 amino acids. The CDR3 nucleotides read TGTGCCAGCAGTGAAGTGTGGACAGCGACCGTCCTGACTTTC. This gives the protein CASSEVWTATVLTF.

This clone was found a few times. This sequence joins TRBV6-1 and TRBJ2-7; no clear D. V gave up 2 bases and J gave up 2 bases, with 10 bases separating them. Germline V gene lookup returns CDR1 MNHNS and CDR2 SASEGT. The CDR3 is 14 amino acids. Here the CDR3 reads CASSETGRTYEQYF. The DNA of the CDR3 is TGTGCCAGCAGTGAAACGGGCAGAACCTACGAGCAGTACTTC.

This chain links TRBV6-6 with TRBJ1-1; tentative D call: TRBD1 (6 bases). CDR1 is MNHNY and CDR2 is SVGAGI in the germline V gene (reference sequence). This CDR3 region has 14 residues. V was shortened by 6 bases and J by 7 bases, with 18 bases between the two germline ends. The CDR3 nucleotides are TGTGCCAGCAGCCTTGGGGGGGGCAGGCGTGAAGCTTTCTTT. Protein product: CASSLGGGRREAFF.

The gene calls are TRBV19 and TRBJ1-2; 7 bases align to TRBD1. CDR1 and CDR2 (germline): LNHDA, SQIVND (reference sequence). The CDR3 covers 15 residues. Losses at the gene ends were 3 bases for V and 2 bases for J; bases not matched to a gene: 6. CDR3 coding DNA: TGTGCCAGTAGTATTAGAGGGGGCGTCAACTATGGCTACACCTTC. It encodes CASSIRGGVNYGYTF.

The genes are TRBV7-6 and TRBJ2-7, with D perhaps matching TRBD1 or TRBD2 (5 bases each). CDR1 is SGHVS and CDR2 is FNYEAQ in the germline V gene. This CDR3 spans 14 amino acids. Trimming took 1 base from V and 6 from J, leaving 13 bases between them. In nucleotides, the CDR3 is TGTGCCAGCAGCTTAGGCCGGGGCCGGGGCGAGCAGTACTTC. Protein product: CASSLGRGRGEQYF.

The genes are TRBV15 and TRBJ1-5; the D is unclear. The CDR3 totals 15 residues. Germline assignment: CDR1 LNHNV and CDR2 YYDKDF (reference sequence). V was clipped by 4 bases and J by 0 bases, with 10 bases between them. CDR3 sequence reads: CATSTERDSNQPQHF. The CDR3 bases are TGTGCCACCAGCACCGAGCGGGATAGCAATCAGCCCCAGCATTTT.

The V call is TRBV10-2, the J call TRBJ2-7; tentative D call: TRBD1 (5 bases). The CDR3 spans 12 residues. Germline V CDR1 and CDR2: WSHSY, SAAADI. V lost 8 bases to trimming and J lost 5 bases, with 13 bases between them. The DNA for the CDR3 is TGCGCCAGCTTGGTGGGGCTCCACGAGCAGTACTTC. Amino acids: CASLVGLHEQYF.

The chain has TRBV6-1 and TRBJ1-1; TRBD1 agrees at 7 bases. CDR3 length: 14 residues. Germline CDR1 is MNHNS and CDR2 is SASEGT. Losses at the gene ends were 2 bases for V and 3 bases for J; bases not matched to a gene: 3. In DNA, the CDR3 is TGTGCCAGCAGTGAATGGACAGGTTACACTGAAGCTTTCTTT. Amino acid sequence: CASSEWTGYTEAFF.

This clone was counted once. The chain uses TRBV29-1 and TRBJ1-5; possible D gene TRBD1, 5 bases. Germline V gene data show CDR1 as SQVTM and CDR2 as ANQGSEA. The CDR3 totals 13 residues. Trimming took 7 bases from V and 4 from J, leaving 14 bases between them. This CDR3 reads CSGSGGWNQPQHF. The CDR3, as DNA: TGCAGCGGTTCCGGGGGTTGGAATCAGCCCCAGCATTTT.

V and J are TRBV10-3 and TRBJ1-3; D gene uncertain. CDR3 length: 14 residues. V was cut by 6 bases and J by 0 bases, with 9 bases left in between. Germline-derived CDR1 and CDR2 are ENHRY and SYGVKD. CDR3 DNA sequence: TGTGCCATCAGAGGACCTAGCTCTGGAAACACCATATATTTT. Its protein product is CAIRGPSSGNTIYF.

Written as DNA, the CDR3 is TGCGCCAGCAGCCAAGATAGGGGAATCTACGAGCAGTACTTC. Amino acid sequence: CASSQDRGIYEQYF. The chain links TRBV4-3 to TRBJ2-7, with a weak D call TRBD1 (5 bases). CDR1 is LGHNA, CDR2 YSLEER, per germline. This CDR3 spans 14 amino acids. The V and J ends lost 0 bases and 3 bases respectively, with 9 bases between them.

This sequence joins TRBV5-4 and TRBJ1-1; D unresolved. Germline CDR1 is SGHNT and CDR2 is YYREEE (reference sequence). V was pared by 7 bases and J by 2 bases, with 15 bases between. The CDR3 is made up of 14 amino acids. CDR3 in amino acids: CASLNQQQNTEAFF. The CDR3 nucleotides are TGTGCCAGCCTGAACCAACAGCAAAACACTGAAGCTTTCTTT.

This clone appeared once. The chain recombines TRBV5-1 with TRBJ2-2; D gene unclear. Trimming removed 4 bases from V and 1 base from J, with 8 bases in between. The CDR3 runs to 14 residues. Germline values: CDR1 SGHRS, CDR2 YFSETQ. The CDR3 reads CASSPNMNTGELFF. In DNA form, the CDR3 reads TGCGCCAGCAGCCCGAACATGAACACCGGGGAGCTGTTTTTT.